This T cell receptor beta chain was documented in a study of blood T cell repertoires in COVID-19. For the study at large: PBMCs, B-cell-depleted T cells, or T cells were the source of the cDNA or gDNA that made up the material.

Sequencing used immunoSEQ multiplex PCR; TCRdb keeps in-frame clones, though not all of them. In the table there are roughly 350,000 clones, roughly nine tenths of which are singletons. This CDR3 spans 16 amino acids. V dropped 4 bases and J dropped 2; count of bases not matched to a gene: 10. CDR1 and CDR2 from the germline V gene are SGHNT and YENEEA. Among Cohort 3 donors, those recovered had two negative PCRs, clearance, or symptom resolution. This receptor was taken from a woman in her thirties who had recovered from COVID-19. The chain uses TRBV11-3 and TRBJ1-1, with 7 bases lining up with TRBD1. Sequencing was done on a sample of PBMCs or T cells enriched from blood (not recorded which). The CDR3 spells CASSSRTGTDNTEAFF. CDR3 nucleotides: TGTGCCAGCAGCTCCCGTACCGGGACAGATAACACTGAAGCTTTCTTT.